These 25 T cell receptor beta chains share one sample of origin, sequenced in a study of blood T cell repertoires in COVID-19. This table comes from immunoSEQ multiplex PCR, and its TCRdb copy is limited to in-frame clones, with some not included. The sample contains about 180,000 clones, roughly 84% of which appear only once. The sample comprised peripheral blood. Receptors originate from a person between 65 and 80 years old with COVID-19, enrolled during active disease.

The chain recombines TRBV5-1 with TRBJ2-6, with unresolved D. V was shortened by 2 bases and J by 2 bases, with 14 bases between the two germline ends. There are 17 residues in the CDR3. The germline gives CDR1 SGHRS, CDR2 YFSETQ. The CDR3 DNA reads TGCGCCAGCAGCTTAACGGGTGGAACTACTGGGGCCAACGTCCTGACTTTC. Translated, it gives CASSLTGGTTGANVLTF.

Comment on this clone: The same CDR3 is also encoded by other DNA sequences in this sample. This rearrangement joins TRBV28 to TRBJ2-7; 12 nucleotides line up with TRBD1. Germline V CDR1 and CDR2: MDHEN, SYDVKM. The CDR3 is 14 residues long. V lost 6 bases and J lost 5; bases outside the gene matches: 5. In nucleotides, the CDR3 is TGTGCCAGCAGACCCGGGACAGGGGGCCACGAGCAGTACTTC. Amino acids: CASRPGTGGHEQYF.

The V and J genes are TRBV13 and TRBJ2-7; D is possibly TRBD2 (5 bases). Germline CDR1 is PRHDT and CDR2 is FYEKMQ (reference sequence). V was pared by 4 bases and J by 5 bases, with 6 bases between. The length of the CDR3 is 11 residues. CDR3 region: CASSSGDEQYF. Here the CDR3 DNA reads TGTGCCAGCAGCTCCGGGGACGAGCAGTACTTC. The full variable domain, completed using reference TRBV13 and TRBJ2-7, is AAGVIQSPRHLIKEKRETATLKCYPIPRHDTVYWYQQGPGQDPQFLISFYEKMQSDKGSIPDRFSAQQFSDYHSELNMSSLELGDSALYFCASSSGDEQYFGPGTRLTVT.

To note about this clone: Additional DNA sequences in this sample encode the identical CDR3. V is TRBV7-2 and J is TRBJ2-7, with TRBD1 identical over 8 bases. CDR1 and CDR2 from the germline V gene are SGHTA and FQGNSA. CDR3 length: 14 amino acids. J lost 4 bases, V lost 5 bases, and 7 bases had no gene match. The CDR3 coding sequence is TGTGCCAGCAGCCCAAGGACAGGGTCGTACGAGCAGTACTTC. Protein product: CASSPRTGSYEQYF.

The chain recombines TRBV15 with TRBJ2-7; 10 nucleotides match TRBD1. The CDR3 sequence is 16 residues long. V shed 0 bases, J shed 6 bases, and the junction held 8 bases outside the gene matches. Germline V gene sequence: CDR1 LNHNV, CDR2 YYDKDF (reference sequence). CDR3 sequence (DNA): TGTGCCACCAGCAGAGATGGAGGGACAGGGGTCTTCGAGCAGTACTTC. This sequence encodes CATSRDGGTGVFEQYF.

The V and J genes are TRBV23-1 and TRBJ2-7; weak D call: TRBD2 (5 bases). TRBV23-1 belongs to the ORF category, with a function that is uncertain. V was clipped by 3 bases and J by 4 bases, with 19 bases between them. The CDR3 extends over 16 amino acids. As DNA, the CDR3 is TGCGCCAGCAGTCACCCCAGGACTTTAATCAGGTACGAGCAGTACTTC. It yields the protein CASSHPRTLIRYEQYF.

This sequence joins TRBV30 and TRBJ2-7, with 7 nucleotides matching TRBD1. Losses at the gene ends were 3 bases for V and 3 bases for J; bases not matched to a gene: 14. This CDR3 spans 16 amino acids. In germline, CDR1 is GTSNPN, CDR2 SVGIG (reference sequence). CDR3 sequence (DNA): TGTGCCTGGAGGGATGTTGCAGGGGGATCGAACTACGAGCAGTACTTC. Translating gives CAWRDVAGGSNYEQYF.

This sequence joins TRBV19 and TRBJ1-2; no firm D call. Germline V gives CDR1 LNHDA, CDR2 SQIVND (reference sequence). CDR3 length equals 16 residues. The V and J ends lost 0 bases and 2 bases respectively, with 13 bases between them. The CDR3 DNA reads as TGTGCCAGTAGTATAGAGGGCCGGGGAGAGAACTATGGCTACACCTTC. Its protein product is CASSIEGRGENYGYTF.

CDR3 sequence: CASSSGVAGPYEQYF. In DNA, the CDR3 is TGTGCCAGCAGCTCCGGCGTAGCGGGCCCCTACGAGCAGTACTTC. The J gene is TRBJ2-7, the V gene TRBV6-6; TRBD2 agrees at 7 bases. Trimming cost V 6 bases and J 2 bases; bases outside gene matches: 10. Germline values: CDR1 MNHNY, CDR2 SVGAGI (reference sequence). The CDR3 totals 15 residues.

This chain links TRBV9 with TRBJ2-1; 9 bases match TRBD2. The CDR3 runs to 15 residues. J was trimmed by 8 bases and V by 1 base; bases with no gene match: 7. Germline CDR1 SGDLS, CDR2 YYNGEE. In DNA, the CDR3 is TGTGCCAGCAGCGTACTAGCGGGGTCCTTGGATGAGCAGTTCTTC. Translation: CASSVLAGSLDEQFF.

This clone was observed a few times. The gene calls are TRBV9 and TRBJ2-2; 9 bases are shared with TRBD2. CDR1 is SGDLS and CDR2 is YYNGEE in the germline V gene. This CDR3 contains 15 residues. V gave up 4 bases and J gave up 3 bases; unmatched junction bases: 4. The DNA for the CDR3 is TGTGCCAGCAGCCTTAGCGGGGGTTACACCGGGGAGCTGTTTTTT. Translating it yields CASSLSGGYTGELFF.

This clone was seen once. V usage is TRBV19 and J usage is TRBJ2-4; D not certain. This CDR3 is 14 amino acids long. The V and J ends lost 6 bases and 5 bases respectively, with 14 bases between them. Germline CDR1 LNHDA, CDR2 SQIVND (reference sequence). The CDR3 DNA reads TGTGCCAGTAGCCGAAGCCATGATCAAAACATTCAGTACTTC. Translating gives CASSRSHDQNIQYF.

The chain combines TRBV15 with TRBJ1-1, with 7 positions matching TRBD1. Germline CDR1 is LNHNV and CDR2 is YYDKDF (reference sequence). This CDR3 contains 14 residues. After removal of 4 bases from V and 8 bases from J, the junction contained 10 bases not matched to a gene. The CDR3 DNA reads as TGTGCCACCAGCAATCCAGTCCAGGGGGACGAAGCTTTCTTT. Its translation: CATSNPVQGDEAFF.

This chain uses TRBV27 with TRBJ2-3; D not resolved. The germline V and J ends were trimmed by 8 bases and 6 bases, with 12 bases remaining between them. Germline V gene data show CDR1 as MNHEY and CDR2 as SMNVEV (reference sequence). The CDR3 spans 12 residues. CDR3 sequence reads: CASGELPDTQYF. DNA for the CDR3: TGTGCCAGCGGTGAGCTGCCTGATACGCAGTATTTT.

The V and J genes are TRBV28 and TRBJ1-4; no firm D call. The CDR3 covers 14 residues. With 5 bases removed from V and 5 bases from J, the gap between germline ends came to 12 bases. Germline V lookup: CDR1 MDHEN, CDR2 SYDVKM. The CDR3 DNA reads TGTGCCAGCAGTGATATACCTACCAATGAAAAACTGTTTTTT. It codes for CASSDIPTNEKLFF.

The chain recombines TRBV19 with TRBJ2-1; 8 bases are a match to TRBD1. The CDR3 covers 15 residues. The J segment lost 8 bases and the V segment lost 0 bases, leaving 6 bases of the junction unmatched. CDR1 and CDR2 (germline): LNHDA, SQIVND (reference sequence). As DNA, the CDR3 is TGTGCCAGTAGTATAGAAAGGGCAGGGGGCCATGAGCAGTTCTTC. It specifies CASSIERAGGHEQFF. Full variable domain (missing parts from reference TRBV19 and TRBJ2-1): DGGITQSPKYLFRKEGQNVTLSCEQNLNHDAMYWYRQDPGQGLRLIYYSQIVNDFQKGDIAEGYSVSREKKESFPLTVTSAQKNPTAFYLCASSIERAGGHEQFFGPGTRLTVL.

The CDR3 protein is CASSYDRTSGDYNEQFF. DNA for the CDR3: TGTGCCAGCAGTTACGACCGGACTAGCGGAGACTACAATGAGCAGTTCTTC. The genes are TRBV6-2 or TRBV6-3 and TRBJ2-1; 10 nucleotides line up with TRBD2. The germline V gene encodes CDR1 MNHEY and CDR2 SVGEGT. V shed 2 bases, J shed 3 bases, and the junction held 7 bases outside the gene matches. This CDR3 contains 17 residues.

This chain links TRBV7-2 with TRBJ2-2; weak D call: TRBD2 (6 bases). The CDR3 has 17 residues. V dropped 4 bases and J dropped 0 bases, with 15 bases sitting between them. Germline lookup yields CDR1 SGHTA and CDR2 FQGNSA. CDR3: CASSSLALTTNTGELFF. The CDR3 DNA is TGTGCCAGCAGCTCCCTAGCGCTGACGACGAACACCGGGGAGCTGTTTTTT.

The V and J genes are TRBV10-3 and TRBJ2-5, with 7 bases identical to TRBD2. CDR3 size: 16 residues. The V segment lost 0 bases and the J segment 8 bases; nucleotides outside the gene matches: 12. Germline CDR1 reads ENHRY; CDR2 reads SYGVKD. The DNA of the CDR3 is TGTGCCATCAGTGAGTCGCGACCAGCTAGCGGAGCCACCCAGTACTTC. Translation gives CAISESRPASGATQYF.

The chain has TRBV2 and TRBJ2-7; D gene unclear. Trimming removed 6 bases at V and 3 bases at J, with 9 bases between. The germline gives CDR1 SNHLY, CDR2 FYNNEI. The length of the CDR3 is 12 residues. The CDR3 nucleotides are TGTGCCAGCAGAGTGGGCCGCTACGAGCAGTACTTC. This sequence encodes CASRVGRYEQYF.

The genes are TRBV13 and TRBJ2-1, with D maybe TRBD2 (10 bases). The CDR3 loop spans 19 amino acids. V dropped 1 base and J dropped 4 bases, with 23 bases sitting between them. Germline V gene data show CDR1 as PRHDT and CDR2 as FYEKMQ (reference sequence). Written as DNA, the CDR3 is TGTGCCAGCAGCTTAGTCGGGACAGGGATACTAGCGGGGTACAATGAGCAGTTCTTC. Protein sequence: CASSLVGTGILAGYNEQFF.

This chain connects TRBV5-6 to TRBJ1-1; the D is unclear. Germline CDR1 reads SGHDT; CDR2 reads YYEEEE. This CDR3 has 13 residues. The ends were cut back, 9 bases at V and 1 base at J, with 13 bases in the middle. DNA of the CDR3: TGTGCCACTTCCCCAGGAGGGAACACTGAAGCTTTCTTT. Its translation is CATSPGGNTEAFF.

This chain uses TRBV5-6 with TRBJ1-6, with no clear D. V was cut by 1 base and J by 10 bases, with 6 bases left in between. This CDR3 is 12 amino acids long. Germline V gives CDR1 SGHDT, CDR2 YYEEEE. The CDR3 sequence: CASSLLASPLHF. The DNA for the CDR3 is TGTGCCAGCAGCTTGTTGGCCTCACCCCTCCACTTT.

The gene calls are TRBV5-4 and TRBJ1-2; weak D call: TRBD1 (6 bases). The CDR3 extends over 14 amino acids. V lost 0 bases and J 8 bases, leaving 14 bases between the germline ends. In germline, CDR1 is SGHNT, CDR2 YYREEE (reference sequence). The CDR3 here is CASSLGRGGKGYTF. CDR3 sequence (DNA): TGTGCCAGCAGCTTGGGACGAGGGGGTAAGGGCTACACCTTC.

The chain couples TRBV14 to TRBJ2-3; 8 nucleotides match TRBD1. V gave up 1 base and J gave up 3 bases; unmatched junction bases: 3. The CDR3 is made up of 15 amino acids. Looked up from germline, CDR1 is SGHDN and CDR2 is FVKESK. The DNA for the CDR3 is TGTGCCAGCAGCCAAGTGACAGGGGTGACAGATACGCAGTATTTT. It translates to CASSQVTGVTDTQYF. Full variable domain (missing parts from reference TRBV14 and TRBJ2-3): EAGVTQFPSHSVIEKGQTVTLRCDPISGHDNLYWYRRVMGKEIKFLLHFVKESKQDESGMPNNRFLAERTGGTYSTLKVQPAELEDSGVYFCASSQVTGVTDTQYFGPGTRLTVL.